These T cell receptor beta chains were read from a single sample in a study of T cells in Graves' hyperthyroidism and ophthalmopathy. Via MiXCR, TCRdb re-called the multiplex PCR reads, giving one row per CDR3 protein. The table has more than 550,000 distinct CDR3 sequences, 15% to 20% seen once. The sequencing input was blood. Receptors originate from a man aged 50 to 60 with Graves' hyperthyroidism. Each CDR3 is given with its conserved first and last residue. The order of the fields is D gene, V gene, clone size, J gene, CDR3 protein, CDR3 DNA. A D gene is named only where the DNA matches it firmly. Only some rows state a clone size, as once, few, many or a class for expanded clones.

D: TRBD1; V: TRBV19; size: once; J: TRBJ1-1; CDR3: CATKTGSAEAFF; DNA: TGTGCCACTAAGACAGGGTCGGCTGAAGCTTTCTTT
D: TRBD2; V: TRBV9; size: many; J: TRBJ2-6; CDR3: CASSVGQGLAGGRGANVLTF; DNA: TGTGCCAGCAGCGTAGGACAGGGACTAGCGGGAGGGAGAGGGGCCAACGTCCTGACTTTC
D: NA; V: TRBV2; size: many; J: TRBJ2-1; CDR3: CASTSPLVPTSYNEQFF; DNA: TGTGCCAGCACCAGTCCACTAGTCCCAACCTCCTACAATGAGCAGTTCTTC
D: NA; V: TRBV11-2; size: many; J: TRBJ2-7; CDR3: CASSLWSPGTKGEQYF; DNA: TGTGCCAGCAGCTTATGGAGTCCGGGAACTAAGGGCGAGCAGTACTTC
D: TRBD2; V: TRBV2; size: NA; J: TRBJ2-1; CDR3: CASRKELAGHGSYNEQFF; DNA: TGTGCCAGCAGAAAGGAACTAGCGGGACATGGCTCCTACAATGAGCAGTTCTTC
D: NA; V: TRBV28; size: NA; J: TRBJ2-6; CDR3: CASSKAGSGANVLTF; DNA: TGTGCCAGCAGTAAAGCTGGCTCTGGGGCCAACGTCCTGACTTTC
D: TRBD2; V: TRBV20-1; size: few; J: TRBJ2-4; CDR3: CSARDTSGRVDIQYF; DNA: TGCAGTGCTAGAGATACTAGCGGGAGGGTTGACATTCAGTACTTC
D: NA; V: TRBV20-1; size: NA; J: TRBJ2-2; CDR3: CSASFRGREGTGELFF; DNA: TGCAGTGCTAGTTTCAGGGGGAGGGAGGGCACCGGGGAGCTGTTTTTT
D: TRBD2; V: TRBV27; size: many; J: TRBJ2-1; CDR3: CASSPSGEGCDEQFF; DNA: TGTGCCAGCAGTCCCTCGGGGGAGGGGTGCGATGAGCAGTTCTTC
D: TRBD1; V: TRBV14; size: many; J: TRBJ2-7; CDR3: CASSFRQGIYEQYF; DNA: TGTGCCAGCAGCTTCCGACAGGGAATTTACGAGCAGTACTTC
D: NA; V: TRBV7-2; size: many; J: TRBJ2-1; CDR3: CASSNSRVSYNEQFF; DNA: TGTGCCAGCAGTAACAGCAGGGTATCATACAATGAGCAGTTCTTC
D: TRBD1; V: TRBV24-1; size: NA; J: TRBJ1-3; CDR3: CATSESTGPGGNTIYF; DNA: TGTGCCACCAGTGAATCGACAGGGCCAGGAGGAAACACCATATATTTT
D: TRBD2; V: TRBV7-9; size: NA; J: TRBJ2-1; CDR3: CASSQREYNYNEQFF; DNA: TGTGCCAGCAGCCAGCGGGAGTATAACTACAATGAGCAGTTCTTC